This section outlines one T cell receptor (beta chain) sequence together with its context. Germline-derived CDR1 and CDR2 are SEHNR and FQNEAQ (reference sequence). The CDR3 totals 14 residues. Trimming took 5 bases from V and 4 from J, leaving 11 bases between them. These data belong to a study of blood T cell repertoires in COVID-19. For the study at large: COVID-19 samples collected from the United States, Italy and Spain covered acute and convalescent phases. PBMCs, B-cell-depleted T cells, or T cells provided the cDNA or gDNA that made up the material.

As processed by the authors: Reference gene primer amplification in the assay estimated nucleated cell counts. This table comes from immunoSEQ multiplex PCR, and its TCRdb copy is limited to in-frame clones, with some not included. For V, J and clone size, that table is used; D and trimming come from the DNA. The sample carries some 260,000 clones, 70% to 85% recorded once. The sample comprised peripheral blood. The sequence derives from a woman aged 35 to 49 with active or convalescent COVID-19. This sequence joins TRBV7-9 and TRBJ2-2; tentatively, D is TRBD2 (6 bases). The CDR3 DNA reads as TGTGCCAGCAGCGCGGACTATGGCACCGGGGAGCTGTTTTTT. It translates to CASSADYGTGELFF.